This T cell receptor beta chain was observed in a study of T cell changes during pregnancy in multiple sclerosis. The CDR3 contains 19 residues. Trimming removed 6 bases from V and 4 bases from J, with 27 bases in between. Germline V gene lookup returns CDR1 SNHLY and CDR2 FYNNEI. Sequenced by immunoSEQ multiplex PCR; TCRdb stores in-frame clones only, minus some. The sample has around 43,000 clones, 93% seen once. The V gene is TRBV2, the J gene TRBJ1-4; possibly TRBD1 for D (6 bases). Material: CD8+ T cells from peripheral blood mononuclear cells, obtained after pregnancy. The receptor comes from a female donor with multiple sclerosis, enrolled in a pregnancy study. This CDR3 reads CASRSVSTGPLALNEKLFF. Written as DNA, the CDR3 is TGTGCCAGCAGGAGCGTTTCTACAGGGCCCTTGGCCCTTAATGAAAAACTGTTTTTT.